Presented here are 9 T cell receptor beta chains from one specimen sequenced in a study of OX40 agonist ivuxolimab in advanced cancers. Using immunoSEQ multiplex PCR, the repertoire was profiled, and TCRdb retains in-frame clones only, with some absent. The sample holds about 50,000 clones, around nine tenths seen once. The sample in question was CD4+ or CD8+ T cells sorted from blood, obtained in a trial of the OX40 agonist ivuxolimab. The receptors were sampled from an adult with an advanced solid tumor such as melanoma, head and neck, liver or kidney cancer.

The rearrangement uses TRBV7-2 and TRBJ2-5; tentative D call: TRBD2 (6 bases). The V gene lost 0 bases and the J gene lost 5 bases, with 10 bases spanning the gap. The CDR3 contains 14 residues. Germline V gene lookup returns CDR1 SGHTA and CDR2 FQGNSA. The CDR3 DNA sequence: TGTGCCAGCAGCTTAGCACTAGCATCGGAGACCCAGTACTTC. It yields the protein CASSLALASETQYF.

In this sample, this clone is medium-sized. The rearrangement joins TRBV6-1 to TRBJ1-1; 10 bases map to TRBD1. The germline CDR1 and CDR2 sequences are MNHNS and SASEGT. This CDR3 spans 15 amino acids. J lost 5 bases, V lost 8 bases, and 11 bases had no gene match. The CDR3, as DNA: TGTGCCAGCGGACCGGGACAGGGGTTGGTGACTGAAGCTTTCTTT. Translation: CASGPGQGLVTEAFF.

The CDR3 coding sequence is TGTGCCAGCAGCTTAGCACTCCCGGGGTCTGGCACCATATATTTT. It yields the protein CASSLALPGSGTIYF. The chain recombines TRBV13 with TRBJ1-3, with D unresolved. Germline values: CDR1 PRHDT, CDR2 FYEKMQ (reference sequence). Trimming pared 1 base from V and 9 bases from J, leaving 16 bases between. The CDR3 has 15 amino acids.

The chain couples TRBV7-2 to TRBJ2-1; 10 bases agree with TRBD2. V was clipped by 2 bases and J by 4 bases; unmatched bases: 2. The germline V gene has CDR1 SGHTA and CDR2 FQGNSA. The CDR3 is 15 amino acids. The CDR3 sequence: CASSLLAGVYNEQFF. CDR3 DNA sequence: TGTGCCAGCAGCTTACTAGCGGGGGTATACAATGAGCAGTTCTTC. The full variable domain, rest sourced from reference TRBV7-2 and TRBJ2-1, is GAGVSQSPSNKVTEKGKDVELRCDPISGHTALYWYRQSLGQGLEFLIYFQGNSAPDKSGLPSDRFSAERTGGSVSTLTIQRTQQEDSAVYLCASSLLAGVYNEQFFGPGTRLTVL.

The genes are TRBV29-1 and TRBJ2-2; the D gene is possibly TRBD2 (7 bases). The V end was cut by 5 bases, the J end by 0 bases, with 16 bases between. CDR1 and CDR2 from the germline V gene are SQVTM and ANQGSEA. This CDR3 has 16 amino acids. The CDR3 DNA reads as TGCAGCGTTTTAGGGGGGGCGGCCTCGAACACCGGGGAGCTGTTTTTT. Protein product: CSVLGGAASNTGELFF.

This rearrangement joins TRBV7-3 to TRBJ2-5; 11 bases line up with TRBD2. The CDR3 totals 17 residues. CDR1 and CDR2 (germline): SGHTA, FQGTGA. The CDR3 DNA follows: TGTGCTTCCCGGGAGAGTCTAGCGGGAGGATTAGGGAAGACCCAGTACTTC. Protein product: CASRESLAGGLGKTQYF. The variable domain in full, completed from reference TRBV7-3 and TRBJ2-5, reads GAGVSQTPSNKVTEKGKYVELRCDPISGHTALYWYRQSLGQGPEFLIYFQGTGAADDSGLPNDRFFAVRPEGSVSTLKIQRTERGDSAVYLCASRESLAGGLGKTQYFGPGTRLLVL.

V gene TRBV6-5 combines with J gene TRBJ2-7; D gene uncertain. The V end was cut by 6 bases, the J end by 0 bases, with 9 bases between. Germline V lookup: CDR1 MNHEY, CDR2 SVGAGI. The CDR3 consists of 13 residues. The CDR3 region has the DNA TGTGCCAGCAGCCCAACAACCTCCTACGAGCAGTACTTC. Its translation is CASSPTTSYEQYF.

This chain links TRBV5-8 with TRBJ1-2, with D possibly being TRBD1 (5 bases). Per germline, CDR1 SGHTS and CDR2 YDEGEE. This CDR3 has 15 residues. Trimming left V 4 bases short and J 3 bases short, with 16 bases between. The CDR3 DNA sequence: TGTGCCAGCAGCCCATCAGGGAGAGTGCACTATGGCTACACCTTC. Protein: CASSPSGRVHYGYTF.

The V gene is TRBV7-7, the J gene TRBJ2-2, with D possibly TRBD2 on 5 matching bases. The CDR3 consists of 12 residues. From germline, CDR1 is SSHAT and CDR2 FNYEAQ (reference sequence). CDR3 loop: CATAGGTGELFF. DNA for the CDR3: TGTGCTACCGCGGGCGGCACCGGGGAGCTGTTTTTT.